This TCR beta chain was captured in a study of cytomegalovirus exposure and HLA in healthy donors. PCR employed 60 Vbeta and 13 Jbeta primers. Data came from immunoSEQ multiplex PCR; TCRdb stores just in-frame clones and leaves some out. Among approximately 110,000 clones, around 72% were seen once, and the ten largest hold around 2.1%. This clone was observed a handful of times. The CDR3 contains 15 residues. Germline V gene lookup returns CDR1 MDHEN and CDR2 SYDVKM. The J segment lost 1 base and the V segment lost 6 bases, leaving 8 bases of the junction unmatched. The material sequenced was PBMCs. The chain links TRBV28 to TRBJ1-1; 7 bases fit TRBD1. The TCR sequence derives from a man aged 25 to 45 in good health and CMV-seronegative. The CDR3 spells CASSVPGTANTEAFF. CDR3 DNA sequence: TGTGCCAGCAGCGTACCCGGGACAGCGAACACTGAAGCTTTCTTT. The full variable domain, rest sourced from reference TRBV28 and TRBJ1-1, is DVKVTQSSRYLVKRTGEKVFLECVQDMDHENMFWYRQDPGLGLRLIYFSYDVKMKEKGDIPEGYSVSREKKERFSLILESASTNQTSMYLCASSVPGTANTEAFFGQGTRLTVV.